This record covers a single T cell receptor beta chain. What it binds is not known. These data come from a study of blood T cells in healthy people across ages. General observations from the study: More naive CD4+ cells and higher diversity were found in long-lived than in aged donors.

Through a sample-barcoded 5' primer and a J-beta primer mix, a second PCR was run for roughly 6 to 11 cycles. TCRdb fed the 5' RACE reads into MiXCR, producing one record per CDR3 protein. This sample has 600,000 or so distinct CDR3 sequences, with less than 35% found just once. Germline values: CDR1 MNHEY, CDR2 SVGAGI. The CDR3 covers 16 residues. The V end lost 3 bases, the J end lost 3 bases, and 15 bases lay between the germline ends. The sample taken for sequencing was blood. This TCR was sampled from a woman of 80 years or more in good health. The chain combines TRBV6-5 with TRBJ1-5, with a possible D match to TRBD1 (5 bases). The CDR3 DNA reads TGTGCCAGCAGTTATCGGGCAGGGTCAGACAATCAGCCCCAGCATTTT. Translation gives CASSYRAGSDNQPQHF.